This passage covers 12 T cell receptor beta chains from one sample sequenced in a study of blood T cell repertoires in COVID-19. Sequenced by immunoSEQ multiplex PCR; TCRdb stores in-frame clones only, minus some. In the table there are 150,000 to 200,000 clones, approximately 90% of which are singletons. The sample taken for sequencing was peripheral blood. The receptor source for this set is a man between 18 and 35 years old with active or convalescent COVID-19.

The chain uses TRBV12-2 and TRBJ1-5; whether TRBD1, the table's D call, matches the DNA was not checked. TRBV12-2 is annotated as a pseudogene. CDR3 size: 18 residues. The CDR3 sequence: CASRLGSGRARFYQPQHF. DNA of the CDR3: TGTGCAAGTCGCTTAGGTTCGGGCAGGGCCCGCTTCTATCAGCCCCAGCATTTT.

The chain links TRBV11-2 to TRBJ2-1; 8 nucleotides line up with TRBD1. After removal of 5 bases from V and 6 bases from J, the junction contained 6 bases not matched to a gene. In germline, CDR1 is SGHAT, CDR2 FQNNGV. This CDR3 has 14 amino acids. CDR3 sequence reads: CASSAGQVSNEQFF. Written as DNA, the CDR3 is TGTGCCAGCAGCGCGGGACAGGTTTCCAATGAGCAGTTCTTC.

The chain couples TRBV15 to TRBJ1-1; 7 nucleotides match TRBD1. Germline lookup yields CDR1 LNHNV and CDR2 YYDKDF (reference sequence). J gave up 3 bases and V 5 bases, and 15 bases lay outside the gene matches. This CDR3 is built from 17 residues. For the CDR3, the DNA is TGTGCCACCAGCTACGGGACAGCGGAGCCCGTCCACACTGAAGCTTTCTTT. This codes for CATSYGTAEPVHTEAFF.

The rearrangement uses TRBV18 and TRBJ2-5, with 9 bases that match TRBD2. V trimming: 2 bases; J trimming: 11 bases; junction bases outside the gene matches: 15. Germline CDR1 KGHSH, CDR2 LQKENI. This CDR3 is built from 16 residues. The CDR3 coding sequence is TGTGCCAGCTCACCAAGTAATCCAGCGGGGGGAGCCATACAGTACTTC. It encodes CASSPSNPAGGAIQYF.

This clone was seen a handful of times. This chain uses TRBV5-4 with TRBJ1-3; 12 bases line up with TRBD1. Trimming at V came to 4 bases and at J to 0 bases, leaving 8 bases not matched to a gene. Germline V gene sequence: CDR1 SGHNT, CDR2 YYREEE (reference sequence). The CDR3 runs 18 residues. CDR3 amino acids: CASSIGTGGLPSGNTIYF. As DNA, the CDR3 is TGTGCCAGCAGCATTGGGACAGGGGGCCTTCCCTCTGGAAACACCATATATTTT.

The V gene is TRBV5-5, the J gene TRBJ2-7; no reliable D call. Trimming removed 4 bases from V and 4 bases from J, with 12 bases in between. This CDR3 spans 13 amino acids. The germline gives CDR1 SGHKS, CDR2 YYEKEE (reference sequence). In nucleotides, the CDR3 is TGTGCCAGCAGCCCCACCGCGAAATACGAGCAGTACGTC. Protein product: CASSPTAKYEQYV.

This chain joins TRBV5-1 and TRBJ2-2; D uncertain. CDR1 and CDR2 (germline): SGHRS, YFSETQ. The V end was cut by 5 bases, the J end by 1 base, with 9 bases between. The CDR3 contains 14 residues. In DNA, the CDR3 is TGCGCCAGCAGTACTTTCCAGAACACCGGGGAGCTGTTTTTT. It yields the protein CASSTFQNTGELFF. Full variable domain (missing parts from reference TRBV5-1 and TRBJ2-2): KAGVTQTPRYLIKTRGQQVTLSCSPISGHRSVSWYQQTPGQGLQFLFEYFSETQRNKGNFPGRFSGRQFSNSRSEMNVSTLELGDSALYLCASSTFQNTGELFFGEGSRLTVL.

This rearrangement joins TRBV3-1 (or the pseudogene TRBV3-2) to TRBJ2-3; TRBD2 matches 9 bases. V was clipped by 4 bases and J by 1 base; unmatched bases: 6. The germline V gene has CDR1 LGHDT and CDR2 YNNKEL (reference sequence). The CDR3 spans 16 residues. The CDR3 sequence: CASSPTRLAGTDTQYF. The CDR3 coding sequence is TGTGCCAGCAGCCCGACAAGACTAGCGGGCACAGATACGCAGTATTTT.

The chain carries TRBV5-1 and TRBJ1-4; 9 bases fit TRBD1. Germline V gives CDR1 SGHRS, CDR2 YFSETQ. The CDR3 loop spans 14 amino acids. J lost 5 bases, V lost 3 bases, and 2 bases had no gene match. The CDR3 is CASSWGTGNEKLFF. The CDR3 nucleotides are TGCGCCAGCAGCTGGGGGACAGGGAATGAAAAACTGTTTTTT.

The chain carries TRBV20-1 and TRBJ1-1, with D unresolved. The germline gives CDR1 DFQATT, CDR2 SNEGSKA (reference sequence). The CDR3 extends over 8 amino acids. The germline V and J ends were trimmed by 6 bases and 12 bases, with 8 bases remaining between them. For the CDR3, the DNA is TGCAGTGCCCATCCAACTTTCTTT. Its translation: CSAHPTFF.

This clone was seen just once. This sequence joins TRBV7-3 and TRBJ2-3; 8 bases are a match to TRBD2. Trimming took 5 bases from V and 0 from J; bases not matched to a gene: 13. Looked up from germline, CDR1 is SGHTA and CDR2 is FQGTGA. CDR3 size: 18 residues. The CDR3 spells CASSQTAGGRMSTDTQYF. The CDR3 region has the DNA TGTGCCAGCAGCCAAACGGCGGGAGGACGTATGAGCACAGATACGCAGTATTTT.

V usage is TRBV24-1 and J usage is TRBJ1-2; TRBD1 aligns across 8 bases. Unmatched junction bases numbered 3, after V lost 10 bases and J lost 3 bases. This CDR3 region has 12 residues. Germline loops: CDR1 KGHDR, CDR2 SFDVKD. The CDR3 DNA reads as TGTGCCACTATGGACAGGGACTATGGCTACACCTTC. This sequence encodes CATMDRDYGYTF.